Below, 4 T cell receptor beta chains from the same sample are listed, as sequenced in a study of blood T cell repertoires in COVID-19. Here immunoSEQ multiplex PCR was the method, and the copy in TCRdb shows in-frame clones only, minus some. The table includes fewer than 90,000 clones, around four fifths detected once. Sequencing was performed on peripheral blood. The source is a human donor in a cohort sampled during active COVID-19.

This chain joins TRBV19 and TRBJ1-4; no reliable D call. The V gene lost 4 bases and the J gene lost 7 bases, with 10 bases spanning the gap. The CDR3 is made up of 13 amino acids. Looked up from germline, CDR1 is LNHDA and CDR2 is SQIVND (reference sequence). CDR3 protein: CASSTRTVEKLFF. In DNA, the CDR3 is TGTGCCAGTAGTACCAGAACAGTTGAAAAACTGTTTTTT.

The rearrangement links TRBV6-1 to TRBJ2-5; D perhaps matches TRBD2 (7 bases). V dropped 2 bases and J dropped 5 bases, with 15 bases sitting between them. The germline V gene encodes CDR1 MNHNS and CDR2 SASEGT. The CDR3 spans 15 residues. CDR3 in amino acids: CASSESLGGPETQYF. CDR3 in DNA: TGTGCCAGCAGTGAATCCCTCGGGGGGCCGGAGACCCAGTACTTC.

This chain uses TRBV28 with TRBJ2-5; D is unresolved. V was cut by 2 bases and J by 4 bases, with 5 bases left in between. In germline, CDR1 is MDHEN, CDR2 SYDVKM. The CDR3 extends over 12 amino acids. CDR3 protein: CASSLGTETQYF. CDR3 coding DNA: TGTGCCAGCAGTTTAGGCACAGAGACCCAGTACTTC.

The V call is TRBV7-8, the J call TRBJ2-2, with unresolved D. Trimming stripped 4 bases from V and 1 base from J, with 4 bases between. The length of the CDR3 is 13 residues. CDR1 is SGHVS and CDR2 is FQNEAQ in the germline V gene. The CDR3 protein is CASSSRNTGELFF. DNA of the CDR3: TGTGCCAGCAGCTCCAGGAACACCGGGGAGCTGTTTTTT.